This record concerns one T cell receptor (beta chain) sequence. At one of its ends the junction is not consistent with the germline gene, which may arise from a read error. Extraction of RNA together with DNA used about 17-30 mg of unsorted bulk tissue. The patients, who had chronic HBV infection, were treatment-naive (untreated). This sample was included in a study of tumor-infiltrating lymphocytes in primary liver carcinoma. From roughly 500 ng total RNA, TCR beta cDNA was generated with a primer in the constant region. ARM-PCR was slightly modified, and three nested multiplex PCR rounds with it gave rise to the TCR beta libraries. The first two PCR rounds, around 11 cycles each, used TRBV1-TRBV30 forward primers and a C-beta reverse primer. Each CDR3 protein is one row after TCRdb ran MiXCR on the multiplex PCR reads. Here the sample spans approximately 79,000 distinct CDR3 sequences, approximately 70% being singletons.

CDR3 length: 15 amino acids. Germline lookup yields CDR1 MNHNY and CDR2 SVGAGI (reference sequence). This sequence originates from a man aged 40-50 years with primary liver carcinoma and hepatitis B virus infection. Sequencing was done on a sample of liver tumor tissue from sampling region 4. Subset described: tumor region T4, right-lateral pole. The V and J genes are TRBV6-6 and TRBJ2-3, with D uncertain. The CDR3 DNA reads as TGTACCAGCAGCCATGGGCCCAGAACAGTAGATACGCAGTATTTT. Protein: CTSSHGPRTVDTQYF.